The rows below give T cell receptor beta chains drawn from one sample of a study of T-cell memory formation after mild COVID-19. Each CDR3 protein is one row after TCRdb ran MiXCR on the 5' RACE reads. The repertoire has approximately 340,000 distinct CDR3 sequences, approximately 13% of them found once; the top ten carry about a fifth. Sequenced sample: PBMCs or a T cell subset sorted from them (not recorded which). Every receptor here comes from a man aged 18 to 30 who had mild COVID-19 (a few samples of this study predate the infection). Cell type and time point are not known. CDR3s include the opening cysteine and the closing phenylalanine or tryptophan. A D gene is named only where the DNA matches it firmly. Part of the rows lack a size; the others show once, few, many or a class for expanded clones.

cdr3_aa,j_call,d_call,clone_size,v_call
CAISHRDTEAFF,TRBJ1-1,.,.,TRBV10-3
CASSPSWEQYF,TRBJ2-7,.,few,TRBV6-6
CSATDRVHNSPLHF,TRBJ1-6,.,.,TRBV20-1
CSAKQRGSGTQYF,TRBJ2-5,TRBD2,.,TRBV20-1
CASSQRPERQGFNEKLFF,TRBJ1-4,TRBD1,.,TRBV4-3
CASSTRFDRGNTGELFF,TRBJ2-2,TRBD1,few,TRBV7-2
CASSLATGKETQYF,TRBJ2-5,.,.,TRBV7-2
CSVRTGKADTQYF,TRBJ2-3,.,few,TRBV29-1
CASSRRLAGGRSDTDTQYF,TRBJ2-3,TRBD2,.,TRBV7-2
CASSFGTSTGELFF,TRBJ2-2,.,.,TRBV5-1
CASGMNQPQHF,TRBJ1-5,.,.,TRBV28
CATGIRDQPQHF,TRBJ1-5,.,.,TRBV27
CASSSGWDTEAFF,TRBJ1-1,.,many,TRBV6-5
CSARDGGEQFF,TRBJ2-1,.,few,TRBV20-1
CASSQQGTNYGYTF,TRBJ1-2,.,few,TRBV6-5
CASSRGQSTDTQYF,TRBJ2-3,.,.,TRBV18
CASSSTGLGGGELFF,TRBJ2-2,.,.,TRBV12-3/TRBV12-4
CASSQEERGDYNEQFF,TRBJ2-1,TRBD2,few,TRBV3-1
CASSRAGDETQYF,TRBJ2-5,.,.,TRBV18
CSAPRGTARAEAFF,TRBJ1-1,.,few,TRBV20-1
CASSLGTLPTDTQYF,TRBJ2-3,.,.,TRBV5-4
CASSFWRGRGQEGRTQYF,TRBJ2-5,TRBD1,few,TRBV11-2
CASSVTRVDTQYF,TRBJ2-3,.,few,TRBV9
CASSLGPDMNTEAFF,TRBJ1-1,.,few,TRBV5-5
CASAQPGQGGDTQYF,TRBJ2-3,TRBD1,.,TRBV6-6
CASSYPGTGADGYTF,TRBJ1-2,TRBD1,many,TRBV6-6
CASSRRRLATNEKLFF,TRBJ1-4,.,.,TRBV7-8
CASSHPPETQYF,TRBJ2-5,.,.,TRBV6-5
CASSIQGAPDTQYF,TRBJ2-3,TRBD1,.,TRBV7-2
CSVRGRGANTGELFF,TRBJ2-2,TRBD2,once,TRBV29-1
CASSDGGRSTDTQYF,TRBJ2-3,TRBD2,.,TRBV7-9
CASSVALGVTEAFF,TRBJ1-1,.,few,TRBV9
CASSHAGGELFF,TRBJ2-2,.,few,TRBV4-1
CASSLAGTLNSPLHF,TRBJ1-6,.,few,TRBV7-9
CASSRPKGGSTDTQYF,TRBJ2-3,.,few,TRBV7-2
CASSQDRGGGVETQYF,TRBJ2-5,TRBD2,.,TRBV4-3
CASRNDRGFTSPLHF,TRBJ1-6,TRBD1,few,TRBV7-9
CASSSSLAGSYNEQFF,TRBJ2-1,TRBD2,.,TRBV19
CASSQGAYGYTF,TRBJ1-2,.,many,TRBV4-3
CASSPGTGTYNEQFF,TRBJ2-1,TRBD1,.,TRBV5-4
CASSLAQGRGIF,TRBJ2-1,.,.,TRBV7-9
CASSLDRTGELFF,TRBJ2-2,.,many,TRBV7-8
CASSIAGASYEQYF,TRBJ2-7,TRBD2,.,TRBV19
CSARDWVGAADTQYF,TRBJ2-3,.,few,TRBV20-1
CASSLTPRGYQETQYF,TRBJ2-5,.,few,TRBV5-1